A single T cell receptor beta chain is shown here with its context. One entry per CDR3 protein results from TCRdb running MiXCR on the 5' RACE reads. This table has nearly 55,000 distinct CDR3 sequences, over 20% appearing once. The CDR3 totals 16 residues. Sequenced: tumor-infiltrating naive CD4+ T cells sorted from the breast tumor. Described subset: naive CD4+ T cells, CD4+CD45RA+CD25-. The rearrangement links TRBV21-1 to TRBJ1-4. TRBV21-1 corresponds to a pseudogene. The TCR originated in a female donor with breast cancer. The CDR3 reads CASSLRRFAANEKLFF. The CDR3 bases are TGTGCCAGCAGCTTGAGACGTTTTGCAGCTAATGAAAAACTGTTTTTT.